This paragraph reports one TCR beta chain. Its target is not known. The entry originates in a study of cytomegalovirus exposure and HLA in healthy donors. Background on the study: A data release that came early held about 89 million unique TCRs from HLA-typed donors. Findings and caveats of the study: TCR beta chain V- and J-gene trimming was linked, in a later analysis, to a missense variant in DCLRE1C.

The V gene's germline CDR1 is MNHNY and CDR2 SVGAGI (reference sequence). The CDR3 sequence is 13 residues long. V was pared by 6 bases and J by 7 bases, with 13 bases between. PCR employed 60 Vbeta and 13 Jbeta primers. Clones were read by immunoSEQ multiplex PCR, and TCRdb kept only the in-frame ones, dropping some. The sample comprises approximately 150,000 clones, about 71% of which are singletons, and 2.8% rests with the top ten. Healthy bone marrow donors formed the donor group. The donors, nominally healthy at sampling, likely had unrecorded immune exposures. The sequence was obtained from a woman younger than 45 in good health and CMV-seronegative. The chain uses TRBV6-6 and TRBJ1-5, with D unresolved. Sequenced sample: PBMCs. The CDR3: CASSDAGSQPQHF. CDR3 in DNA: TGTGCCAGCAGCGACGCCGGGAGCCAGCCCCAGCATTTT.